This note documents a single T cell receptor beta chain sequence. As yet, its antigen is unknown. The data belong to a study of immune evolution from preneoplasia to lung adenocarcinoma. Study observations and caveats: Normal lung had the highest top T cell clone frequencies.

The data were produced by immunoSEQ multiplex PCR, yet TCRdb's version contains in-frame clones alone and is incomplete. The table shows approximately 11,000 clones, with 86% occurring only once. Patient tissue came from resections in Japan or China, 2014–2017. Nucleic acids came from premalignant or tumor cells enriched by macro-dissection. This CDR3 is 16 amino acids long. Germline assignment: CDR1 MDHEN and CDR2 SYDVKM. V lost 6 bases, J lost 2 bases, and 18 bases lay in between. This TCR came from an older person with invasive lung adenocarcinoma. The sample consisted of FFPE invasive lung adenocarcinoma tissue. The chain recombines TRBV28 with TRBJ2-3; TRBD2 might be the D (5 bases). CDR3 region: CASSTLGGRYTDTQYF. CDR3 in DNA: TGTGCCAGCAGCACTTTGGGCGGGCGCTACACAGATACGCAGTATTTT.